A selection of T cell receptor beta chains follows, all from one sample in a study of Tregs in tolerant kidney transplant recipients. Only in-frame clones appear in the TCRdb table, and some are missing; sequencing was by immunoSEQ multiplex PCR. Here the sample spans more than 95,000 clones, around 91% being singletons. The sample comprised CD4+ T cells from blood. These receptors were collected from a human donor in good health. The CDR3 runs from the conserved cysteine through the conserved F or W. Fields, in order: CDR3 protein, CDR3 DNA, V gene, D gene, clone size, CDR3 length, J gene. A D gene is named only where the DNA matches it firmly. Rows may omit the clone size; those that give it use once, few, many or a size class.

CDR3aa: CASSLVKGSGELFF
CDR3nt: TGTGCCAGCAGCTTAGTTAAAGGGTCCGGGGAGCTGTTTTTT
v_gene: TRBV7-7
d_gene: NA
abundance: NA
len: 14
j_gene: TRBJ2-2

CDR3aa: CASSQLATSGITQETQYF
CDR3nt: TGCGCCAGCAGTCAATTAGCGACTAGCGGGATAACCCAAGAGACCCAGTACTTC
v_gene: TRBV23-1
d_gene: TRBD2
abundance: NA
len: 18
j_gene: TRBJ2-5

CDR3aa: CASSDQGGTEAFF
CDR3nt: TGTGCCAGCAGTGACCAAGGGGGTACTGAAGCTTTCTTT
v_gene: TRBV6-4
d_gene: NA
abundance: NA
len: 13
j_gene: TRBJ1-1

CDR3aa: CASSYSRTNTEAFF
CDR3nt: TGTGCCAGCAGTTACTCGAGAACCAACACTGAAGCTTTCTTT
v_gene: TRBV6-6
d_gene: NA
abundance: NA
len: 14
j_gene: TRBJ1-1

CDR3aa: CASSIRSGEQYF
CDR3nt: TGTGCCAGTAGTATCCGATCTGGCGAGCAGTACTTC
v_gene: TRBV19
d_gene: NA
abundance: NA
len: 12
j_gene: TRBJ2-7

CDR3aa: CASSSRQGLGNQPQHF
CDR3nt: TGTGCCAGCAGCTCCCGACAGGGGCTGGGCAATCAGCCCCAGCATTTT
v_gene: TRBV11-2
d_gene: TRBD1
abundance: NA
len: 16
j_gene: TRBJ1-5

CDR3aa: CSAEQETQYF
CDR3nt: TGCAGCGCTGAACAAGAGACCCAGTACTTC
v_gene: TRBV20-1
d_gene: NA
abundance: NA
len: 10
j_gene: TRBJ2-5

CDR3aa: CSAAANTEAFF
CDR3nt: TGCAGTGCTGCGGCGAACACTGAAGCTTTCTTT
v_gene: TRBV20-1
d_gene: NA
abundance: few
len: 11
j_gene: TRBJ1-1

CDR3aa: CASSPGSGKETQYF
CDR3nt: TGTGCCAGCAGCCCGGGGAGTGGGAAAGAGACCCAGTACTTC
v_gene: TRBV5-4
d_gene: NA
abundance: NA
len: 14
j_gene: TRBJ2-5

CDR3aa: CASSLSGRVNTGELFF
CDR3nt: TGTGCCAGCAGCTTAAGCGGGAGGGTGAACACCGGGGAGCTGTTTTTT
v_gene: TRBV7-2
d_gene: TRBD2
abundance: NA
len: 16
j_gene: TRBJ2-2

CDR3aa: CASSLLGGWETQYF
CDR3nt: TGTGCCAGCAGCTTACTAGGGGGTTGGGAGACCCAGTACTTC
v_gene: TRBV7-2
d_gene: NA
abundance: NA
len: 14
j_gene: TRBJ2-5

CDR3aa: CASNLKGGDRNVLTF
CDR3nt: TGTGCCAGCAATCTTAAAGGGGGGGACAGGAACGTCCTGACTTTC
v_gene: TRBV5-4
d_gene: NA
abundance: NA
len: 15
j_gene: TRBJ2-6

CDR3aa: CASTGRQTSTGANVLTF
CDR3nt: TGTGCCAGTACCGGAAGGCAAACCTCCACTGGGGCCAACGTCCTGACTTTC
v_gene: TRBV19
d_gene: NA
abundance: NA
len: 17
j_gene: TRBJ2-6

CDR3aa: CASSIGLAGVYEQYF
CDR3nt: TGTGCCAGTAGTATAGGACTAGCGGGAGTGTACGAGCAGTACTTC
v_gene: TRBV19
d_gene: TRBD2
abundance: NA
len: 15
j_gene: TRBJ2-7

CDR3aa: CASSAGTGNEQFF
CDR3nt: TGCGCCAGCAGCGCCGGGACAGGGAATGAGCAGTTCTTC
v_gene: TRBV5-1
d_gene: TRBD1
abundance: NA
len: 13
j_gene: TRBJ2-1

CDR3aa: CASSATSGGASGANVLTF
CDR3nt: TGTGCCAGCAGTGCAACTAGCGGGGGGGCCAGTGGGGCCAACGTCCTGACTTTC
v_gene: TRBV6-1
d_gene: TRBD2
abundance: NA
len: 18
j_gene: TRBJ2-6

CDR3aa: CASSHHPGEGALNTEAFF
CDR3nt: TGCGCCAGCAGCCACCACCCGGGGGAGGGGGCCCTGAACACTGAAGCTTTCTTT
v_gene: TRBV4-1
d_gene: TRBD1
abundance: NA
len: 18
j_gene: TRBJ1-1

CDR3aa: CASALAGAVDTQYF
CDR3nt: TGTGCCAGCGCGCTAGCGGGAGCGGTAGATACGCAGTATTTT
v_gene: TRBV7-9
d_gene: TRBD2
abundance: NA
len: 14
j_gene: TRBJ2-3

CDR3aa: CASSLASGGDGNQPQHF
CDR3nt: TGTGCCAGCAGCTTGGCCTCAGGGGGGGATGGCAATCAGCCCCAGCATTTT
v_gene: TRBV5-4
d_gene: TRBD1
abundance: NA
len: 17
j_gene: TRBJ1-5

CDR3aa: CASSLVAVINYGYTF
CDR3nt: TGCGCCAGCAGCTTGGTTGCAGTAATTAACTATGGCTACACCTTC
v_gene: TRBV5-1
d_gene: NA
abundance: NA
len: 15
j_gene: TRBJ1-2

CDR3aa: CASSLYGSLSNQPQHF
CDR3nt: TGTGCCAGCAGTTTATATGGCAGCTTAAGCAATCAGCCCCAGCATTTT
v_gene: TRBV27
d_gene: NA
abundance: NA
len: 16
j_gene: TRBJ1-5

CDR3aa: CASSPTERAAYGYTF
CDR3nt: TGTGCCAGCAGTCCCACCGAGCGGGCAGCCTATGGCTACACCTTC
v_gene: TRBV27
d_gene: NA
abundance: NA
len: 15
j_gene: TRBJ1-2

CDR3aa: CASSEEGLSNQPQHF
CDR3nt: TGTGCCAGCAGTGAAGAGGGGTTGAGCAATCAGCCCCAGCATTTT
v_gene: TRBV6-1
d_gene: NA
abundance: NA
len: 15
j_gene: TRBJ1-5

CDR3aa: CATWDGGGYNEQFF
CDR3nt: TGTGCCACTTGGGACGGGGGGGGCTACAATGAGCAGTTCTTC
v_gene: TRBV6-5
d_gene: TRBD2
abundance: NA
len: 14
j_gene: TRBJ2-1

CDR3aa: CAGGASRLYEQYF
CDR3nt: TGTGCCGGGGGGGCTAGTCGGCTCTACGAGCAGTACTTC
v_gene: TRBV6-1
d_gene: NA
abundance: NA
len: 13
j_gene: TRBJ2-7

CDR3aa: CASKGQGSEAFF
CDR3nt: TGTGCCAGCAAGGGACAGGGATCTGAAGCTTTCTTT
v_gene: TRBV6-5
d_gene: TRBD1
abundance: NA
len: 12
j_gene: TRBJ1-1

CDR3aa: CASRGARGTGNTIYF
CDR3nt: TGTGCCAGCAGAGGGGCCCGGGGTACCGGAAACACCATATATTTT
v_gene: TRBV6-6
d_gene: NA
abundance: once
len: 15
j_gene: TRBJ1-3